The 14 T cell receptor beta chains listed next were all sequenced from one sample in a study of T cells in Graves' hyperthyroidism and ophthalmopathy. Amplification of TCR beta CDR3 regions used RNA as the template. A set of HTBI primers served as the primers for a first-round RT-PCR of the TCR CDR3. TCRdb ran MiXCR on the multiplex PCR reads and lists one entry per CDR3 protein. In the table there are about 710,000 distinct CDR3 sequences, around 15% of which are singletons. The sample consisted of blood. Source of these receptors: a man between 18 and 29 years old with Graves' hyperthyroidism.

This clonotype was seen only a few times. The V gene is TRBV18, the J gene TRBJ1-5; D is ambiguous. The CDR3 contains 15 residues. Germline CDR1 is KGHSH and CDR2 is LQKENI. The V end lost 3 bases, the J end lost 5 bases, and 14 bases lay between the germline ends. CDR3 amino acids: CASSPRMVLDQPQHF. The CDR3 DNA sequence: TGTGCCAGCTCACCTCGAATGGTACTCGATCAGCCCCAGCATTTT.

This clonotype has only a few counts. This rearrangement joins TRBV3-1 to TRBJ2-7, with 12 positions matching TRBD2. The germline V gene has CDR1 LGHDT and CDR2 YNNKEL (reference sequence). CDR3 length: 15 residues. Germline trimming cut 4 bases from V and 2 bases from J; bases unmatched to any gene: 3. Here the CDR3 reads CASSRLAGATYEQYF. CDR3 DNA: TGTGCCAGCAGCCGACTAGCGGGAGCCACCTACGAGCAGTACTTC.

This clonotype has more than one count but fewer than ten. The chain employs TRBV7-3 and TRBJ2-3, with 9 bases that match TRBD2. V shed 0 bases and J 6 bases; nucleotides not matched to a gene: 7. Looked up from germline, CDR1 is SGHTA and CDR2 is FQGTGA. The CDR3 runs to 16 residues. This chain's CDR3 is CASSLTWGLAGDTQYF. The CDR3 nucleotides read TGTGCCAGCAGCTTAACGTGGGGACTAGCAGGTGATACGCAGTATTTT.

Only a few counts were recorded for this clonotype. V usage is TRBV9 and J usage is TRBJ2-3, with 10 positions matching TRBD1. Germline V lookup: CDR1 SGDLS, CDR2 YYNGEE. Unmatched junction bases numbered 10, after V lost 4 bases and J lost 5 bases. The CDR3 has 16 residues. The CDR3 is CASSPVTGGLGDTQYF. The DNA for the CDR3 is TGTGCCAGCAGCCCCGTGACAGGGGGCCTGGGAGATACGCAGTATTTT. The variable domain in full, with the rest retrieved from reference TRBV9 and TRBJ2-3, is DSGVTQTPKHLITATGQRVTLRCSPRSGDLSVYWYQQSLDQGLQFLIQYYNGEERAKGNILERFSAQQFPDLHSELNLSSLELGDSALYFCASSPVTGGLGDTQYFGPGTRLTVL.

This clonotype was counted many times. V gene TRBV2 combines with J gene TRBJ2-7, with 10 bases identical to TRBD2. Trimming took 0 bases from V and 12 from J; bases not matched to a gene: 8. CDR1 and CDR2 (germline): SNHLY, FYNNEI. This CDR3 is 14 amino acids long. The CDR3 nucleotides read TGTGCCAGCAGTGAAGCGGCACTAGCGGGATACCTGTACTTC. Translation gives CASSEAALAGYLYF.

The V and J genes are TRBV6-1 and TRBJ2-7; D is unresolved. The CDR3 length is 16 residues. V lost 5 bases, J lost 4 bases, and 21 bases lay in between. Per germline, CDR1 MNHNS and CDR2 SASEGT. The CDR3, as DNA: TGTGCCAGCAGTTCGCCCGGCTGGAGCGAGAGTTACGAGCAGTACTTC. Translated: CASSSPGWSESYEQYF.

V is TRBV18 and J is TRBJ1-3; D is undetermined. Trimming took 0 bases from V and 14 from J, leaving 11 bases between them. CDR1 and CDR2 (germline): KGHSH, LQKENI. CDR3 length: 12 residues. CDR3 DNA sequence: TGTGCCAGCTCACCACCGAAGCCTGAGGTATATTTT. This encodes CASSPPKPEVYF.

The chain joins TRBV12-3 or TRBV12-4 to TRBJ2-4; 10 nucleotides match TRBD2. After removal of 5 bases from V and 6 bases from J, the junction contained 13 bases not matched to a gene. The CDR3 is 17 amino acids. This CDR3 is CASSRDSRTSGINIQYF. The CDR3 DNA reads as TGTGCCAGCAGTCGAGATTCGCGGACTAGCGGAATAAACATTCAGTACTTC.

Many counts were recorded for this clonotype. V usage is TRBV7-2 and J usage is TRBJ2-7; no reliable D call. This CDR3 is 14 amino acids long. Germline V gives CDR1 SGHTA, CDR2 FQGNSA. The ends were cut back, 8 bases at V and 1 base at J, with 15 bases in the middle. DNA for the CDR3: TGTGCCAGCTCCCACTCGGCGGCTTCCTACGAGCAGTACTTC. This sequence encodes CASSHSAASYEQYF.

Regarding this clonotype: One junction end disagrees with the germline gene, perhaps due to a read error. The chain's CDR3 is CASRAGTGSVSYNSPLRF. The CDR3 region has the DNA TGTGCCAGCAGGGCCGGTACAGGGAGCGTCTCGTATAATTCACCCCTCCGCTTT. This rearrangement joins TRBV28 to TRBJ1-6; TRBD1 might be the D (6 bases). Germline V CDR1 and CDR2: MDHEN, SYDVKM. This CDR3 region has 18 residues.

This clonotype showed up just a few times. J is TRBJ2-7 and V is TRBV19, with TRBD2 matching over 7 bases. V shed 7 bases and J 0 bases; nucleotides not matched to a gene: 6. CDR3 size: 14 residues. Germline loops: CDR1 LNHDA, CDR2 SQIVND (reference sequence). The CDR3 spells CASITSVPSYEQYF. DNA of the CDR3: TGTGCCAGTATCACTAGCGTACCCTCCTACGAGCAGTACTTC.

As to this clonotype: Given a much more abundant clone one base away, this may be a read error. CDR3 in amino acids: CASTGTSGIHEQYF. In DNA, the CDR3 is TGTGCCAGCACCGGGACTAGCGGGATTCATGAGCAGTACTTC. This rearrangement joins TRBV2 to TRBJ2-7; 13 bases are a match to TRBD2. The trim removed 7 bases at V and 7 bases at J, leaving 7 bases unmatched. The CDR3 is made up of 14 amino acids. CDR1 is SNHLY, CDR2 FYNNEI, per germline.

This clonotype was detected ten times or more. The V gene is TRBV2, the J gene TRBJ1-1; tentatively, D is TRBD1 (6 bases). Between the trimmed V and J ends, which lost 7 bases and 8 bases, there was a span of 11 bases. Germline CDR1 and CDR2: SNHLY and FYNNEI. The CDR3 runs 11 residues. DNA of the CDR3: TGTGCCAGCACTGCCGGGACAGAAGCTTTCTTT. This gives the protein CASTAGTEAFF.

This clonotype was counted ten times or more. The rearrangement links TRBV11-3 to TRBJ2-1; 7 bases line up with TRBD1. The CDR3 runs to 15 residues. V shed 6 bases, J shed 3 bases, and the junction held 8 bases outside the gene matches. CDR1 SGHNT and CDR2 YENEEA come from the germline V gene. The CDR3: CASSPSGQIYNEQFF. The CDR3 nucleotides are TGTGCCAGCAGTCCCTCGGGACAGATCTACAATGAGCAGTTCTTC.